The T cell receptor beta chain described here comes from a study of CD8+CD57+ T cells in acquired aplastic anemia. Study summary: The average for DNA from sorted CD4+ and CD8+ cells was roughly 3 ug. Overall study results and limits: The same twenty-nine CD8+ CDR3 sequences occurred in patients and in controls.

Whoever was chosen for sequencing had shown CD8+CD57+ cell expansion by flow cytometry. None of the patients had been given any therapy when their blood was sampled. With respect to this clonotype: Its antigen is undetermined.

Genomic DNA constituted the template upon which TCR beta VDJ and CDR3 profiling was performed. TCRdb called the reads again in MiXCR, with one record for every CDR3 protein. The data hold some 200,000 distinct CDR3 sequences, with 55% to 65% observed a single time. CDR1 is SNHLY, CDR2 FYNNEI, per germline. The ends were cut back, 6 bases at V and 5 bases at J, with 17 bases in the middle. CDR3 length: 14 amino acids. The TCR sequence derives from a human donor with aplastic anemia. The chain couples TRBV2 to TRBJ2-7; no clear D. The sequenced material came from sorted CD4+, CD8+, or CD8+CD57+ T cells (not recorded which) from PBMCs. In DNA, the CDR3 is TGTGCCAGCAGCCAAGCCTCAGGCGGAAACGAGCAGTACTTC. It is translated as CASSQASGGNEQYF.